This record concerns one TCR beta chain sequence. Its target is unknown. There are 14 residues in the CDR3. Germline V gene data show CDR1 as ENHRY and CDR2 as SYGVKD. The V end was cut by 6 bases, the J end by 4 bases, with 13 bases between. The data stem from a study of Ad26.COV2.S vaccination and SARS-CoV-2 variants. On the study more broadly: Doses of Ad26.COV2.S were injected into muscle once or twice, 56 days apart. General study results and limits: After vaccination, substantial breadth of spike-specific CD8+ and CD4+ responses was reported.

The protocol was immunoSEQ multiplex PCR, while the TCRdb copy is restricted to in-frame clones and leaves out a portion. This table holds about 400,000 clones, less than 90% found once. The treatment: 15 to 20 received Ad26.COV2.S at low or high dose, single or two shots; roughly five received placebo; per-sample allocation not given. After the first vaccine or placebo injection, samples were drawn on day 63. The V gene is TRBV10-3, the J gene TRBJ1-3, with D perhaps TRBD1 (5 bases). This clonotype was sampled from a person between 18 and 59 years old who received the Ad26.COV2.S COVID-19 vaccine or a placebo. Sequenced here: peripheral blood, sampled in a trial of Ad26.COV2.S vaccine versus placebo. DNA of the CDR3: TGTGCCATCAGCGGGACCTCGGGAGGAAACACCATATATTTT. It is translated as CAISGTSGGNTIYF.